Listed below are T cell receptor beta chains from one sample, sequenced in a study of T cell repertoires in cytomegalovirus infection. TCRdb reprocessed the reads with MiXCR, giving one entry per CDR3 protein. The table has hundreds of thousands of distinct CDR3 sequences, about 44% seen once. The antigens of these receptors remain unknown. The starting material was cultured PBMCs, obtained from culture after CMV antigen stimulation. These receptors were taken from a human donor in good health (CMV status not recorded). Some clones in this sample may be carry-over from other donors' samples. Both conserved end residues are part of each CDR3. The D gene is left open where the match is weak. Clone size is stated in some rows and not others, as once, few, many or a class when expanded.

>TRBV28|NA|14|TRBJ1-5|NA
TGTGCCAGCAGTTTATATGGTTACGGTCAGCCCCAGCATTTT
CASSLYGYGQPQHF
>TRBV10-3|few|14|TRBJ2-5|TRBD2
TGTGCCATCAGTGAGTCGATGGGAGGGGAGACCCAGTACTTC
CAISESMGGETQYF
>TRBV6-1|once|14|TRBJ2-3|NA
TGTGCCAGCAGTGGATTTGAATGGGGGGATACGCAGTATTTT
CASSGFEWGDTQYF
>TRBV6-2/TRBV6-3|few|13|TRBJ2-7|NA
TGTGCCAGCAGACAGTATGGGCCCTACGAGCAGTACTTC
CASRQYGPYEQYF
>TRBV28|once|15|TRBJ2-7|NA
TGTGCCAGCAGTTCGATCCAGCAGGGTTGGTACGAGCAGTACTTC
CASSSIQQGWYEQYF
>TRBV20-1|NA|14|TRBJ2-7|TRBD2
TGCAGTGCTAGAGGGACTAGCGGAACCTACGAGCAGTACTTC
CSARGTSGTYEQYF
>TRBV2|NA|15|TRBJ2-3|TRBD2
TGTGCCAGTGGGACTAGCGGGGGGTCAGAAGATACGCAGTATTTT
CASGTSGGSEDTQYF
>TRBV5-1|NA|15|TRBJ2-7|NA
TGCGCCAGCAGCTTGGATCGGGGTTCGGCTCGCGAGCAGTACTTC
CASSLDRGSAREQYF
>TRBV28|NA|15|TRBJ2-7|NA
TGTGCCAGCAGTCTCGACAGGCTCAACCCCTACGAGCAGTACTTC
CASSLDRLNPYEQYF
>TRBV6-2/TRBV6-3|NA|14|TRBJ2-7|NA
TGTGCCAGCAGTATGACTAGGGGGTTCTACGAGCAGTACTTC
CASSMTRGFYEQYF
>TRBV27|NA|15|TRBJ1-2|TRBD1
TGTGCCAGCAGTGTGGACAGGGGTTTTACCTATGGCTACACCTTC
CASSVDRGFTYGYTF
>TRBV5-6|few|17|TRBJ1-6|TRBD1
TGTGCCAGCAGTTATAGCCGACAGGGCGGGAGTACTTCACCCCTCCACTTT
CASSYSRQGGSTSPLHF
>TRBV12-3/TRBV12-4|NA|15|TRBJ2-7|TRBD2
TGTGCCAGCACCTCGGGTAGCGGGGGGCTCTACGAGCAGTACTTC
CASTSGSGGLYEQYF
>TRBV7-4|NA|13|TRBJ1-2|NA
TGTGCCAGCAGCTCTCATCCCGGGGCTGGCTACACCTTC
CASSSHPGAGYTF
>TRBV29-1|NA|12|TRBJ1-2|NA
TGCAGCGTTGAAGAGCGGGGTCGTGGCTACACCTTC
CSVEERGRGYTF
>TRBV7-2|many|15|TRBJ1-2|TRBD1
TGTGCCACCAGACAGGGGCCTTCTACTAGCTATGGCTACACCTTC
CATRQGPSTSYGYTF
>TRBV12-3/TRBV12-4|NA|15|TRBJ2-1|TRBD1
TGTGCCAGCAGTCCCACCGGGACAGGGGCGGCTGAGCAGTTCTTC
CASSPTGTGAAEQFF
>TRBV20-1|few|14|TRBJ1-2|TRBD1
TGCAGTGCTATCCCGGGACAGGGGGTATATGGCTACACCTTC
CSAIPGQGVYGYTF
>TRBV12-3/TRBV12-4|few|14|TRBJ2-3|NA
TGTGCCAGCGGTGATGACGGGTTCACAGATACGCAGTATTTT
CASGDDGFTDTQYF
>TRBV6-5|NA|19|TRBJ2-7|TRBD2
TGTGCTACGCACAGGGATACCCTTAGCGGGAGGGAACTTTCCTACGAGCAGTACTTC
CATHRDTLSGRELSYEQYF
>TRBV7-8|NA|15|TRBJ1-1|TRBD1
TGTGCCAGCAGCTTAGCGCAGGGGGAGAGCACTGAAGCTTTCTTT
CASSLAQGESTEAFF
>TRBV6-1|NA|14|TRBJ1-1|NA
TGTGCCAGCAGTGACCCAGCGCTGAACACTGAAGCTTTCTTT
CASSDPALNTEAFF
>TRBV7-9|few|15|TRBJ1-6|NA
TGTGCCAGCAGCTCTGGGAGGGTTGTCCATTCACCCCTCCACTTT
CASSSGRVVHSPLHF
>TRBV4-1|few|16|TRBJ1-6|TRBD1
TGTGCCAGCAGCCAAGATATAATCAGGGGGGTTTCACCCCTCCACTTT
CASSQDIIRGVSPLHF
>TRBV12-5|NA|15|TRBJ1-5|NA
TGTGCTAGTGGTTATCAACAGGGAGGGAGTCAGCCCCAGCATTTT
CASGYQQGGSQPQHF
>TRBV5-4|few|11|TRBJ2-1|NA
TGTGCCAGCAGCTTCTGGAATGAGCAGTTCTTC
CASSFWNEQFF
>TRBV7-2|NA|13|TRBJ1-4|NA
TGTGCCAGCAGCCCCCGCAGGAATGAAAAACTGTTTTTT
CASSPRRNEKLFF
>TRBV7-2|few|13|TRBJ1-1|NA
TGTGCCAGCAGCTTCGGGATTAACACTGAAGCTTTCTTT
CASSFGINTEAFF
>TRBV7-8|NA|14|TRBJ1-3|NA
TGTGCCAGCAGCCCCCGGGGCTCCGGAAACACCATATATTTT
CASSPRGSGNTIYF
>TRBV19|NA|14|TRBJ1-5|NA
TGTGCCAGTAGTATCAGGGGCGGCAATCAGCCCCAGCATTTT
CASSIRGGNQPQHF
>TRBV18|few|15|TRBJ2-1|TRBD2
TGTGCCAGCTCACCACCGGCTAGCGGGAGGAATGAGCAGTTCTTC
CASSPPASGRNEQFF
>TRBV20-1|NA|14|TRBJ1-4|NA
TGCAGTGCTAGGCAGGGTGAAGCTAATGAAAAACTGTTTTTT
CSARQGEANEKLFF
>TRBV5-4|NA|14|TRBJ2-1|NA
TGTGCCAGCAGCCCAAAAGCCCGGGTAGTGATTCCGTTCTTC
CASSPKARVVIPFF
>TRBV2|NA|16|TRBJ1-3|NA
TGTGCCAGCAGTGAAGAAATACCCTACTCTGGAAACACCATATATTTT
CASSEEIPYSGNTIYF
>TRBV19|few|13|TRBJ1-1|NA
TGTGCCAGTATGTTTGGGGATAGCACTGAAGCTTTCTTT
CASMFGDSTEAFF
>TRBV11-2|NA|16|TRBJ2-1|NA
TGTGCCAGCAGCTTAGGGCCCCTTGTGGTTTCTAATGAGCAGTTCTTC
CASSLGPLVVSNEQFF
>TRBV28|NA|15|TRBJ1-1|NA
TGTGCCAGCAGTCCACCGACAGGAGGTTACACTGAAGCTTTCTTT
CASSPPTGGYTEAFF
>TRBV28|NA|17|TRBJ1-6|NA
TGTGCCAGCAGTTTGACCCCCTGGAACGGGAGGTACTCACCCCTCCACTTT
CASSLTPWNGRYSPLHF
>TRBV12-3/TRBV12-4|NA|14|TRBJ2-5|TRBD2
TGTGCCAGCAGTCTAGCGGGGACCGGGTGGACCCAGTACTTC
CASSLAGTGWTQYF
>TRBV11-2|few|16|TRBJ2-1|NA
TGTGCCAGCAGCTTAGTTAGGGGGGACTCCTACAATGAGCAGTTCTTC
CASSLVRGDSYNEQFF
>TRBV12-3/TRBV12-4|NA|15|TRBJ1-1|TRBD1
TGTGCCAGCAGCAGACAGGGGGCGACGAACACTGAAGCTTTCTTT
CASSRQGATNTEAFF
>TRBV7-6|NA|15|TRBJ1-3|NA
TGTGCCAGCAGCTTAGGGCCCAACTCTGGAAACACCATATATTTT
CASSLGPNSGNTIYF
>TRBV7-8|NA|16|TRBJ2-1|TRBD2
TGTGCCAGCAGCTTGAGTACGGGAGGCTCCTACAATGAGCAGTTCTTC
CASSLSTGGSYNEQFF
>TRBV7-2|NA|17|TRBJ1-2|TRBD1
TGTGCCAGCAGCCCAGACGGGACAGGAGATAGTAACTATGGCTACACCTTC
CASSPDGTGDSNYGYTF
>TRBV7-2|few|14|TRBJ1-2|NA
TGTGCCAGCAGCCCCCAGACGGGAAACTATGGCTACACCTTC
CASSPQTGNYGYTF
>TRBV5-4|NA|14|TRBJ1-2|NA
TGTGCCAGCAGCTCATTAAGGACTAACTATGGCTACACCTTC
CASSSLRTNYGYTF
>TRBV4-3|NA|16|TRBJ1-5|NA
TGCGCCAGCAGCCAAGAGGTTACAGGTTTACGGCAGCCCCAGCATTTT
CASSQEVTGLRQPQHF
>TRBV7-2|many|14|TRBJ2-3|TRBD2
TGTGCCAGCAGGGCGGGGGGTAGCACAGATACGCAGTATTTT
CASRAGGSTDTQYF
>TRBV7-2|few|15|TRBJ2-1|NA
TGTGCCAGCAGTCCCGACAGGGAGGGAATTTATGAGCAGTTCTTC
CASSPDREGIYEQFF
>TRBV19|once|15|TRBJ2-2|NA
TGTGCCAGTAGTATTCGTCCGGGGAACACCGGGGAGCTGTTTTTT
CASSIRPGNTGELFF
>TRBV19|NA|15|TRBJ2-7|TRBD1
TGTGCCAGTAGCCGAGCCGGGACAGAGATCTACGAGCGGTACTTC
CASSRAGTEIYERYF
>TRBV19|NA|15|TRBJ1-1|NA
TGTGCCAGTAGTATGGGGGGAGTCTTGAACACTGAAGCTTTCTTT
CASSMGGVLNTEAFF
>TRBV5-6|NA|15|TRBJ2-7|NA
TGTGCCAGCAGCCTAGGGACCTACCACTCCTACGAGCAGTACTTC
CASSLGTYHSYEQYF